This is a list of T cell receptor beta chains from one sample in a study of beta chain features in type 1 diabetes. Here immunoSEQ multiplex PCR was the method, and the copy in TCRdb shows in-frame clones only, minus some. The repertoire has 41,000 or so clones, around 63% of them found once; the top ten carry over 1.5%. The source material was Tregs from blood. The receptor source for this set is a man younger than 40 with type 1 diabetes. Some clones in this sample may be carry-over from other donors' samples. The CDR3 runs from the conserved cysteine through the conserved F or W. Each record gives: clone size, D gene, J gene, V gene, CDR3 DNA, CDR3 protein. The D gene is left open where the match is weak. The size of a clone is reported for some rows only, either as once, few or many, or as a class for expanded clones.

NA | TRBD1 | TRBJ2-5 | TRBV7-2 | TGTGCCAGCAGCATAGGACAGGGGTGGAGAGAGACCCAGTACTTC | CASSIGQGWRETQYF
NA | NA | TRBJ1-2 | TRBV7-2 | TGTGCCAGCAGCTTGTCGGACATCACTAACTATGGCTACACCTTC | CASSLSDITNYGYTF
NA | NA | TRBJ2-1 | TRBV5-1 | TGCGCCAGCAGCCGGCAGGCGGGAAACAATGAGCAGTTCTTC | CASSRQAGNNEQFF
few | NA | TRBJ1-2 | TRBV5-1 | TGCGCCAGCAGCCCAGGACTTTATGGCTACACCTTC | CASSPGLYGYTF
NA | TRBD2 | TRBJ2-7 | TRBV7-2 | TGTGCCAGCAGTGGGAGGGGCGGGGGTGTTCCAGGCGAGCAGTACTTC | CASSGRGGGVPGEQYF
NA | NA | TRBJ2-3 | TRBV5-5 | TGTGCCAGCAGCTTGGCCGGGGTTACGCAGTATTTT | CASSLAGVTQYF
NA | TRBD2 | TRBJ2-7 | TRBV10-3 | TGTGCCATGCAGAGCGGGGGAGGGTCCTACGAGCAGTACTTC | CAMQSGGGSYEQYF
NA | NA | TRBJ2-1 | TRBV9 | TGTGCCAGCAGCCCCATTGGAGGTTACTACAATGAGCAGTTCTTC | CASSPIGGYYNEQFF
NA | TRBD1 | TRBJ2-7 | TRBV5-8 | TGTGCCAGCAGCTCGGGACAGCTAGGAGGTGCCTACGAGCAGTACTTC | CASSSGQLGGAYEQYF
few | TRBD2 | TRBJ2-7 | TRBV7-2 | TGTGCCAGCAGCCAGACTTTAGCGGGGCTTTCCTACGAGCAGTACTTC | CASSQTLAGLSYEQYF
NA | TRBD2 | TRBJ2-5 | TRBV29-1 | TGCAGCGTTACTACTAGCGGGAGAGGAGAGACCCAGTACTTC | CSVTTSGRGETQYF
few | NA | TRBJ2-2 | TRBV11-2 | TGTGCCAGCAGCGGCCCCGGGGAGCTGTTTTTT | CASSGPGELFF
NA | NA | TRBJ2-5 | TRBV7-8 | TGTGCCAGCAGCTTAGGAGTGTACCAAGAGACCCAGTACTTC | CASSLGVYQETQYF
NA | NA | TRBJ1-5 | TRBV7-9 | TGTGCCAGCAGCTTTAGCAGCAGCCAGCCCCAGCATTTT | CASSFSSSQPQHF
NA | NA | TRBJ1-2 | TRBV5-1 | TGCGCCAGCAGTGGAGTCAACTATGGCTACACCTTC | CASSGVNYGYTF
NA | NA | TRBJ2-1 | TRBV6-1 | TGTGCCAGCAGGGCCAGCTCCTACAATGAGCAGTTCTTC | CASRASSYNEQFF
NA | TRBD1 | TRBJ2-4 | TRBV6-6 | TGTGCCAGCAGCCCTAACAGGGGGCGTCACATTCAGTACTTC | CASSPNRGRHIQYF
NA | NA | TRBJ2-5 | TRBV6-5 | TGTGCCAGCAGTTACTCCGGGGGGCAACAAGAGACCCAGTACTTC | CASSYSGGQQETQYF
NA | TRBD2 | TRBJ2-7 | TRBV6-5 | TGTGCCAGCAGTTACTCGGGAAGCGGGGGGGCCTACGAGCAGTACTTC | CASSYSGSGGAYEQYF
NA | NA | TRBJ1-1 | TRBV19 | TGTGCCAGTAGTTTCGCGGCGGACACTGAAGCTTTCTTT | CASSFAADTEAFF
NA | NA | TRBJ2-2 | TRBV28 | TGTGCCAGCAGTACGGGTCGCGGGGAGCTGTTTTTT | CASSTGRGELFF
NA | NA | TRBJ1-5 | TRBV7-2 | TGTGCCAGCAGCGGAGGGACCTATCAGCCCCAGCATTTT | CASSGGTYQPQHF
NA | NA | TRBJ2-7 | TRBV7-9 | TGTGCCAGCAGCCCCCTCCGGGACAAGCAGTACTTC | CASSPLRDKQYF
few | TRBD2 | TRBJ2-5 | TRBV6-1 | TGTGCCAGCATAACTAGCGGGATACCCCAGTACTTC | CASITSGIPQYF
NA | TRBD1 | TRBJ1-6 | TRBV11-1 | TGTGCCAGCAGTCGGCGACAGGGCCATAATTCACCCCTCCACTTT | CASSRRQGHNSPLHF
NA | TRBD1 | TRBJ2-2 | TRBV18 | TGTGCCAGCTCAGGGGGACAGCCCGGGGAGCTGTTTTTT | CASSGGQPGELFF
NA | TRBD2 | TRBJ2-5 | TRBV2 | TGTGCCAGCAGTGAAGCTTTAGCGGGGGAGGTGACCCAGTACTTC | CASSEALAGEVTQYF
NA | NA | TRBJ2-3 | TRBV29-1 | TGCAGCGTTTTTACACCAGGGGAAGCGCAGTATTTT | CSVFTPGEAQYF
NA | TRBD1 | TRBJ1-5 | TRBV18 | TGTGCCAGCTCACCTGGGACAGCAAATCAGCCCCAGCATTTT | CASSPGTANQPQHF
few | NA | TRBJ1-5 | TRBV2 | TGTGCCAGCAGCGTCGAACTTGAGGTCGTAGTCAATCAGCCCCAGCATTTT | CASSVELEVVVNQPQHF
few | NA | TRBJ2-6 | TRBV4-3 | TGCGCCAGCAGCCAAGATCGGGGGTCTGGGGCCAACGTCCTGACTTTC | CASSQDRGSGANVLTF
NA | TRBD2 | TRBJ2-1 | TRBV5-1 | TGCGCCAGCAGCTTTGGACTAGCGGAGTTCAATGAGCAGTTCTTC | CASSFGLAEFNEQFF
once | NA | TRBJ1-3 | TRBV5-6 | TGTGCCAGCAGCAACAGCGGCTCTGGAAACACCATATATTTT | CASSNSGSGNTIYF
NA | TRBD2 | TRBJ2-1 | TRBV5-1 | TGCGCCAGCAGCCGTAGCGGGGGACCTTACAATGAGCAGTTCTTC | CASSRSGGPYNEQFF
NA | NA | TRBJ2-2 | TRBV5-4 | TGTGCCAGCAGCTTGGCAACACGTAACACCGGGGAGCTGTTTTTT | CASSLATRNTGELFF
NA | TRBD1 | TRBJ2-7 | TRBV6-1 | TGTGCCAGTAGACAGGGACGATCCTACGAGCAGTACTTC | CASRQGRSYEQYF
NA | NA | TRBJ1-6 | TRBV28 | TGTGCCAGCAGTTTAGCAGGGTCACCCCTCCACTTT | CASSLAGSPLHF
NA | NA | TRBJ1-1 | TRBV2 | TGTGCCAGCAGTGTAATCCCCCTAGAAGCTTTCTTT | CASSVIPLEAFF
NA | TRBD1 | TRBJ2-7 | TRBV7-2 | TGTGCCAGCAGCTACCGGACAGGGGGGCTGTACGAGCAGTACTTC | CASSYRTGGLYEQYF
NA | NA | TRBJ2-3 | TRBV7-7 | TGTGCTAGCAGCTTATCAGGACATTCTAGCACAGATACGCAGTATTTT | CASSLSGHSSTDTQYF
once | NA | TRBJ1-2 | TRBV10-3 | TGTGCCATCAGTGCGAGTCGGGACTTCTATGGCTACACCTTC | CAISASRDFYGYTF
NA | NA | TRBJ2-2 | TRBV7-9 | TGTGCCAGCAGCTTAACACCCCGGAACACCGGGGAGCTGTTTTTT | CASSLTPRNTGELFF
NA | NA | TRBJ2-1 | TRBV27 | TGTGCCAGCAGTTCCCCCGGCGGGTATGAGCAGTTCTTC | CASSSPGGYEQFF
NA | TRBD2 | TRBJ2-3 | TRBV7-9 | TGTGCCAGCAGCGGTAGCGGGGGGACAGATACGCAGTATTTT | CASSGSGGTDTQYF